This T cell receptor beta chain was recovered during a study of blood T cell repertoires in COVID-19. Background on the study: Whether acute or convalescent, the COVID-19 samples came from the United States, Italy and Spain. T cells, B-cell-depleted T cells, or PBMCs provided the cDNA or gDNA that served as material.

Individuals drawn from 24 US areas were roughly 18 to 95 years old. Resolution of symptoms, clearance, or two negative PCRs was present in recovered Cohort 3 donors. The CDR3 consists of 13 residues. CDR1 and CDR2 (germline): SGHKS, YYEKEE (reference sequence). The V end lost 1 base, the J end lost 2 bases, and 3 bases lay between the germline ends. The protocol was immunoSEQ multiplex PCR, while the TCRdb copy is restricted to in-frame clones and leaves out a portion. The sample carries 250,000 or so clones, about 80% recorded once. The TCR was taken from a man in his fifties who had recovered from COVID-19. Specimen: PBMCs or T cells enriched from blood (not recorded which). V gene TRBV5-5 combines with J gene TRBJ1-4; no firm D call. CDR3 region: CASSLPTNEKLFF. In DNA, the CDR3 is TGTGCCAGCAGCTTGCCTACTAATGAAAAACTGTTTTTT.